The clone carrying this T cell receptor (beta chain) is a singleton in its sample. This entry belongs to a study of technical replicates of blood from several donors. After removal of 6 bases from V and 2 bases from J, the junction contained 0 bases not matched to a gene. CDR1 and CDR2 from the germline V gene are SQVTM and ANQGSEA. The CDR3 loop spans 12 amino acids. Produced via immunoSEQ multiplex PCR; TCRdb's table is partial and in-frame only. The data contain about 68,000 clones, roughly 97% of them singletons. This TCR came from a human donor in good health. The chain recombines TRBV29-1 with TRBJ2-3, with 9 bases fitting TRBD1. The sample was T cells isolated from PBMCs. The CDR3 DNA sequence: TGCAGCGTACAGGGGGCCACAGATACGCAGTATTTT. Translating it yields CSVQGATDTQYF.